The entry that follows covers one T cell receptor (beta chain) sequence. Data came from immunoSEQ multiplex PCR; TCRdb stores just in-frame clones and leaves some out. The data hold approximately 240,000 clones, with approximately 90% observed a single time. The CDR3 consists of 14 residues. Germline V CDR1 and CDR2: LGHDT, YNNKEL (reference sequence). V was cut by 1 base and J by 7 bases, with 8 bases left in between. The entry originates in a study of blood T cell repertoires in COVID-19. The origin of this receptor is a woman aged 18 to 35 in a cohort exposed to, infected with or recovered from COVID-19 (not recorded which). The specimen sequenced was PBMCs or T cells enriched from blood (not recorded which). This sequence joins TRBV3-1 (or the pseudogene TRBV3-2) and TRBJ1-6; D is unclear. The CDR3 loop is CASSQAHENSPLHF. In nucleotides, the CDR3 is TGTGCCAGCAGCCAAGCGCACGAGAATTCACCCCTCCACTTT.